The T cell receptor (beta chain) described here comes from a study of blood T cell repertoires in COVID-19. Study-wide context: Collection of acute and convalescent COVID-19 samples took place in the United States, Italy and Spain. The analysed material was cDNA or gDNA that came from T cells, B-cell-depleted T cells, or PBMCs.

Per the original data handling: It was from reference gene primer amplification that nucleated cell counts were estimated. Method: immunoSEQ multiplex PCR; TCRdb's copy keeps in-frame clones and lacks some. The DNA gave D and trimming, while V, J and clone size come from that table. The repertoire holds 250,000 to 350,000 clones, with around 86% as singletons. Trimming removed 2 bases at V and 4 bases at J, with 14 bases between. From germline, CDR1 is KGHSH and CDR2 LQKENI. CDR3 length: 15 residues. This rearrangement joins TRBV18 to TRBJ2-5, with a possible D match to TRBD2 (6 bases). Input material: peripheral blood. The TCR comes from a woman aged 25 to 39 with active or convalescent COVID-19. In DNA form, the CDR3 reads TGTGCCAGCTCACCAGGCGGAGGGCGGCGAGAGACCCAGTACTTC. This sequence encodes CASSPGGGRRETQYF.